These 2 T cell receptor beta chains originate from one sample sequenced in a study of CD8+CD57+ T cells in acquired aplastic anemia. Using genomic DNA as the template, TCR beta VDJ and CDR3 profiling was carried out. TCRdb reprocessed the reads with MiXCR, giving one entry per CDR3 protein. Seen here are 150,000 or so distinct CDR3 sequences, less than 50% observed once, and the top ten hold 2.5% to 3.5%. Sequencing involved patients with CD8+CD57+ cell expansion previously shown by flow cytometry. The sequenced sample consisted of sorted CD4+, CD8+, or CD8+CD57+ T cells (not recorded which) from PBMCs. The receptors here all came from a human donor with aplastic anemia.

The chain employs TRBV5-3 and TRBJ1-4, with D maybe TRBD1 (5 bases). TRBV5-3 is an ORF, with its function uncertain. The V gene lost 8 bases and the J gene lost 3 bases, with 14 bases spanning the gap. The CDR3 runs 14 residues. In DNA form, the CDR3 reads TGTGCCAGCAGCCCCGGGACTGCTAATGAAAAACTGTTTTTT. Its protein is CASSPGTANEKLFF.

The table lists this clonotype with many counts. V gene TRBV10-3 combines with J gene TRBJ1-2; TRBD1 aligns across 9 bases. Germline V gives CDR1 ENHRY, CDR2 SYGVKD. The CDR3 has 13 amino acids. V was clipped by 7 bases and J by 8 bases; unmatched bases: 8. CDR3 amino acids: CAINFPGQGGYTF. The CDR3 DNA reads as TGTGCCATCAATTTCCCGGGACAGGGCGGCTACACCTTC.